A single sample is the source of the 21 T cell receptor beta chains below, sequenced in a study of CDR3 diversity in severe acne. TCRdb ran MiXCR on the PCR reads and lists one entry per CDR3 protein. Here the sample spans some 84,000 distinct CDR3 sequences, 45% to 65% being singletons. Sequenced: blood. Every receptor here comes from a male donor in good health, without acne.

The genes are TRBV5-1 and TRBJ1-2, with TRBD1 matching 8 bases. The CDR3 totals 13 residues. Germline V CDR1 and CDR2: SGHRS, YFSETQ. The J segment lost 7 bases and the V segment lost 4 bases, leaving 6 bases of the junction unmatched. The CDR3 region is CASSTRQGFGYTF. CDR3 DNA sequence: TGCGCCAGCAGCACAAGACAGGGGTTTGGCTACACCTTC.

The CDR3 reads CSAGLAGRHNEQFF. The CDR3 DNA follows: TGCAGTGCTGGACTAGCGGGGCGTCACAATGAGCAGTTCTTC. The chain carries TRBV20-1 and TRBJ2-1; 12 nucleotides agree with TRBD2. J was trimmed by 5 bases and V by 5 bases; bases with no gene match: 4. Germline lookup yields CDR1 DFQATT and CDR2 SNEGSKA (reference sequence). This CDR3 has 14 residues.

To note about this clonotype: The junction differs from germline at one of its ends, possibly a read error. The chain combines TRBV25-1 with TRBJ1-1; 10 bases agree with TRBD1. The germline V gene encodes CDR1 MGHDK and CDR2 SYGVNS. This CDR3 has 14 residues. The CDR3: CASTLDRGKTEALF. The CDR3 coding sequence is TGTGCCAGCACCCTGGACAGGGGGAAAACTGAAGCTCTCTTT.

About this clonotype itself: The conserved closing phenylalanine or tryptophan is absent in this CDR3, likely reflecting a read error. The DNA is omitted, as the CDR3 cannot be located on it reliably, and the CDR3 follows TCRdb's listing. The rearrangement links TRBV6-1 to TRBJ2-7. The CDR3 extends over 8 residues, inclusive of both ends. CDR1 and CDR2 from the germline V gene are MNHNS and SASEGT. The CDR3 region is CASSYSKT.

Regarding this clonotype: This CDR3 fails to terminate in the conserved phenylalanine or tryptophan, so it likely reflects a read error. V is TRBV29-1 and J is TRBJ2-1; D remains unclear. This CDR3 is 13 amino acids long. Germline CDR1 reads SQVTM; CDR2 reads ANQGSEA. The CDR3 region has the DNA TGCAGTGTTGACTGGCGGTCCTACAGTGAGCAGTTCATC. Its translation: CSVDWRSYSEQFI.

This chain joins TRBV20-1 and TRBJ2-2; 7 positions agree with TRBD2. Looked up from germline, CDR1 is DFQATT and CDR2 is SNEGSKA (reference sequence). Germline trimming cut 2 bases from V and 8 bases from J; bases unmatched to any gene: 11. CDR3 length equals 15 residues. CDR3 nucleotides: TGCAGTGCTAGAAGGCCCGGGGAGGGAGCGGGGGAGCTGTTTTTT. This encodes CSARRPGEGAGELFF.

This clonotype was observed many times. This chain uses TRBV6-5 with TRBJ2-7; D is uncertain. V was cut by 8 bases and J by 0 bases, with 14 bases left in between. The CDR3 length is 14 residues. Germline loops: CDR1 MNHEY, CDR2 SVGAGI. The CDR3 sequence: CASQKQIVSYEQYF. For the CDR3, the DNA is TGTGCCAGCCAAAAACAGATTGTCTCCTACGAGCAGTACTTC.

The chain's CDR3 is CSFLAGAVGEQFF. CDR3 nucleotides: TGCAGTTTTCTAGCGGGAGCGGTAGGGGAGCAGTTCTTC. The chain combines TRBV20-1 with TRBJ2-1, with 10 nucleotides matching TRBD2. The CDR3 is 13 residues long. Trimming removed 8 bases from V and 10 bases from J; junction bases left unmatched: 11. The germline V gene encodes CDR1 DFQATT and CDR2 SNEGSKA (reference sequence).

Concerning this clonotype: No DNA is shown, since the ends of the CDR3 on it are uncertain; the CDR3 is the one TCRdb lists. This chain links TRBV20-1 with TRBJ2-6; the table gives TRBD1 as D, unverified against the DNA. The germline gives CDR1 DFQATT, CDR2 SNEGSKA (reference sequence). The CDR3 spans 24 amino acids, including both terminal residues. The CDR3 protein is CSARGPTGTMITGELFFGANVLTF.

In this sample, this clonotype turned up a few times. The chain uses TRBV20-1 and TRBJ1-6, with TRBD1 identical over 9 bases. CDR1 DFQATT and CDR2 SNEGSKA come from the germline V gene (reference sequence). The V gene end was trimmed by 3 bases and the J gene end by 8 bases; junction bases not matched to a gene: 5. The CDR3 runs 14 residues. The CDR3 nucleotides are TGCAGTGCTAGGTGGGACAGGGTGGATTCACCCCTCCACTTT. It translates to CSARWDRVDSPLHF.

This clonotype was recorded at least ten times. This sequence joins TRBV11-2 and TRBJ2-5, with TRBD2 matching 8 bases. V lost 4 bases, J lost 3 bases, and 13 bases stayed unmatched. The germline gives CDR1 SGHAT, CDR2 FQNNGV. The CDR3 runs to 17 residues. CDR3 coding DNA: TGTGCCAGCAGCTCGATTAGCGGGATTAAAACTAAAGAGACCCAGTACTTC. The encoded protein is CASSSISGIKTKETQYF.

V is TRBV4-1 and J is TRBJ2-2; possible D gene TRBD2, 5 bases. Germline CDR1 reads MGHRA; CDR2 reads YSYEKL. The V end was cut by 0 bases, the J end by 0 bases, with 5 bases between. There are 15 residues in the CDR3. In nucleotides, the CDR3 is TGCGCCAGCAGCCAAGAACTAGCGAACACCGGGGAGCTGTTTTTT. This codes for CASSQELANTGELFF.

In this sample, this clonotype turned up many times. This rearrangement joins TRBV12-3 or TRBV12-4 to TRBJ2-5; D may be TRBD2 (7 bases). The CDR3 has 14 amino acids. Trimming cost V 7 bases and J 2 bases, with 14 bases left between them. For the CDR3, the DNA is TGTGCCAGCACCCCCGGGGGGCAGCAAGAGACCCAGTACTTC. This codes for CASTPGGQQETQYF.

With regard to this clonotype: The CDR3 end shows no conserved phenylalanine or tryptophan, and so a read error is likely. No DNA is shown, since the ends of the CDR3 on it are uncertain; the CDR3 is the one TCRdb lists. The chain combines TRBV10-3 with TRBJ1-2. 12 amino acids form the CDR3, both terminal residues included. CDR1 is ENHRY, CDR2 SYGVKD, per germline. Here the CDR3 reads CTTRRIDFGYTC.

The chain combines TRBV7-2 with TRBJ1-5; a weak D match, TRBD1 (5 bases). V was shortened by 1 base and J by 7 bases, with 14 bases between the two germline ends. Germline V gives CDR1 SGHTA, CDR2 FQGNSA. The CDR3 consists of 15 residues. This CDR3 is CASSLEAGRGQPQHF. The CDR3 nucleotides are TGTGCCAGCAGCTTAGAGGCAGGGCGCGGCCAGCCCCAGCATTTT. The full variable domain, in which reference TRBV7-2 and TRBJ1-5 provide the parts outside the CDR3, is GAGVSQSPSNKVTEKGKDVELRCDPISGHTALYWYRQSLGQGLEFLIYFQGNSAPDKSGLPSDRFSAERTGGSVSTLTIQRTQQEDSAVYLCASSLEAGRGQPQHFGDGTRLSIL.

The J gene is TRBJ2-3, the V gene TRBV2, with D tentatively TRBD1 (5 bases). The ends were cut back, 4 bases at V and 1 base at J, with 12 bases in the middle. CDR1 and CDR2 (germline): SNHLY, FYNNEI. This CDR3 contains 15 residues. The CDR3 reads CASSVEGARTDTQYF. CDR3 sequence (DNA): TGTGCCAGCAGTGTAGAAGGGGCTCGCACAGATACGCAGTATTTT.

The chain has TRBV28 and TRBJ1-5, with a weak D call TRBD1 (5 bases). There are 12 residues in the CDR3. The germline V gene encodes CDR1 MDHEN and CDR2 SYDVKM. V was shortened by 7 bases and J by 15 bases, with 19 bases between the two germline ends. CDR3 residues: CASTQAGQGTHF. In DNA form, the CDR3 reads TGTGCCAGCACCCAGGCGGGGCAGGGAACGCATTTT.

Notes on this clonotype: A much larger clone differs from this one at a single base, so this may be a read error. V is TRBV28 and J is TRBJ1-1; TRBD1 is a possible D gene (6 bases). This CDR3 has 14 amino acids. Germline V CDR1 and CDR2: MDHEN, SYDVKM. The CDR3 bases are TGTGCCAGCAGAGGACAGTCGAGTAACACTGAAGCTTCCTTT. Protein sequence: CASRGQSSNTEASF.

This chain uses TRBV20-1 with TRBJ2-7; 11 positions agree with TRBD1. The CDR3 length is 13 residues. CDR1 and CDR2 from the germline V gene are DFQATT and SNEGSKA (reference sequence). The V segment lost 5 bases and the J segment 6 bases; nucleotides outside the gene matches: 6. The CDR3 spells CSARTGTGGEQYF. The DNA for the CDR3 is TGCAGTGCTCGGACCGGGACAGGGGGCGAGCAGTACTTC.

The sample holds a few counts of this clonotype. V usage is TRBV9 and J usage is TRBJ2-7; D tentatively fits TRBD1 or TRBD2 (6 bases each). The CDR3 sequence is 14 residues long. V was pared by 0 bases and J by 3 bases, with 10 bases between. Germline values: CDR1 SGDLS, CDR2 YYNGEE. The CDR3 sequence: CASSVGGADYEQYF. The CDR3 DNA is TGTGCCAGCAGCGTAGGGGGGGCTGACTACGAGCAGTACTTC.

V is TRBV7-3 and J is TRBJ2-7; no firm D call. Trimming pared 5 bases from V and 13 bases from J, leaving 24 bases between. Germline lookup yields CDR1 SGHTA and CDR2 FQGTGA. The length of the CDR3 is 14 residues. Here the CDR3 reads CASSLTDHPSGHYF. The CDR3 DNA reads TGTGCCAGCAGCCTCACGGACCACCCCTCCGGCCACTACTTC. Complete variable domain (other parts from reference TRBV7-3 and TRBJ2-7): GAGVSQTPSNKVTEKGKYVELRCDPISGHTALYWYRQSLGQGPEFLIYFQGTGAADDSGLPNDRFFAVRPEGSVSTLKIQRTERGDSAVYLCASSLTDHPSGHYFGPGTRLTVT.